The T cell receptor beta chain under discussion was sequenced for a study of beta chain features in type 1 diabetes. Whole-study results and caveats: At VDJ recombination sites, type 1 diabetes patients had fewer insertions and more deleted nucleotides. Researchers reported that naive, central memory and Treg TCRB repertoires appeared more similar in patients than in healthy donors.

Isolated RNA was reverse transcribed in full, so expressed TCRB transcripts were sequenced. Samples of naive, central memory and regulatory T cells yielded a mean of around 3.4 million reads. Profiling relied on immunoSEQ multiplex PCR, and the TCRdb table lists in-frame clones only, not all of them. The data contain 350,000 to 450,000 clones, about 15% of them singletons. Central memory, naive, regulatory and stem cell-like memory CD4+ cells were sorted by CD45RO/CCR7/CD25/CD127/CD95/CD27. In this sample, this clone turned up a few times. Its antigen is unknown. Germline V gene sequence: CDR1 SQVTM, CDR2 ANQGSEA. V was pared by 4 bases and J by 2 bases, with 2 bases of the junction left unmatched. The CDR3 spans 13 residues.

The specimen was naive CD4+ T cells from blood. The sequence came from a young woman in good health. This chain uses TRBV29-1 with TRBJ2-1; TRBD2 aligns across 7 bases. The CDR3: CSVGLAPYNEQFF. The CDR3 coding sequence is TGCAGCGTTGGACTAGCTCCCTACAATGAGCAGTTCTTC.